What follows are 26 T cell receptor beta chains derived from one specimen sequenced in a study of PD-L1 blockade in urothelial cancer. Some clones are missing from TCRdb's copy, which holds only in-frame ones; the method was immunoSEQ multiplex PCR. The sample has 53,000 or so clones; about 86% are singletons. Material: PBMCs, obtained around atezolizumab (anti-PD-L1) treatment. The receptors derive from a man between 60 and 75 years old with urothelial cancer.

The V and J genes are TRBV19 and TRBJ1-2; TRBD1 is a possible D gene (6 bases). The CDR3 runs 16 residues. From germline, CDR1 is LNHDA and CDR2 SQIVND (reference sequence). V gave up 8 bases and J gave up 4 bases, with 23 bases separating them. CDR3 DNA: TGTGCCAGTGGTTCGGACAGTCCCACCGTTCGCTATGGCTACACCTTC. As protein: CASGSDSPTVRYGYTF.

V and J are TRBV5-1 and TRBJ2-7, with D unclear. Germline-derived CDR1 and CDR2 are SGHRS and YFSETQ. V was shortened by 1 base and J by 3 bases, with 8 bases between the two germline ends. This CDR3 contains 13 residues. In DNA, the CDR3 is TGCGCCAGCAGCTTGTCGCTAGACTACGAGCAGTACTTC. The encoded protein is CASSLSLDYEQYF.

The chain couples TRBV19 to TRBJ1-1, with D perhaps matching TRBD1 (6 bases). V gave up 6 bases and J gave up 5 bases, with 19 bases separating them. The germline gives CDR1 LNHDA, CDR2 SQIVND (reference sequence). CDR3 length: 15 amino acids. CDR3: CASSPGHPLGTEAFF. The DNA for the CDR3 is TGTGCCAGTAGCCCGGGACATCCTCTAGGAACTGAAGCTTTCTTT.

This chain connects TRBV2 to TRBJ1-3; unclear D gene. Germline V gives CDR1 SNHLY, CDR2 FYNNEI. This CDR3 region has 15 residues. Trimming stripped 9 bases from V and 7 bases from J, with 22 bases between. CDR3 sequence reads: CASSNGGLSGNTIYF. CDR3 nucleotide sequence: TGTGCCAGTTCTAATGGAGGGCTATCGGGGAACACCATATATTTT. The full variable domain, rest sourced from reference TRBV2 and TRBJ1-3, is EPEVTQTPSHQVTQMGQEVILRCVPISNHLYFYWYRQILGQKVEFLVSFYNNEISEKSEIFDDQFSVERPDGSNFTLKIRSTKLEDSAMYFCASSNGGLSGNTIYFGEGSWLTVV.

The rearrangement joins TRBV25-1 to TRBJ2-2, with a weak D call TRBD1 (6 bases). Trimming shortened V by 8 bases and J by 2 bases, and 18 bases separated the two germline ends. Per the germline V gene, CDR1 is MGHDK and CDR2 is SYGVNS. This CDR3 spans 16 amino acids. CDR3 DNA sequence: TGTGCCAGCGCGCAGATTGGGACATTTAACACCGGGGAGCTGTTTTTT. As protein: CASAQIGTFNTGELFF.

The V gene is TRBV2, the J gene TRBJ2-1; D is unresolved. Between the trimmed V and J ends, which lost 3 bases and 5 bases, there was a span of 8 bases. Germline lookup yields CDR1 SNHLY and CDR2 FYNNEI. The CDR3 loop spans 13 amino acids. The CDR3 DNA sequence: TGTGCCAGCAGTGATCTCCGGGACAATGAGCAGTTCTTC. Amino acid sequence: CASSDLRDNEQFF.

The chain is built from TRBV10-1 and TRBJ2-1, with 12 positions matching TRBD2. After removal of 6 bases from V and 9 bases from J, the junction contained 3 bases not matched to a gene. This CDR3 is built from 13 residues. CDR1 and CDR2 (germline): WNHNN, SYGVQD (reference sequence). CDR3 in amino acids: CASRASGRVEQFF. CDR3 in DNA: TGCGCCAGCAGGGCTAGCGGGAGGGTTGAGCAGTTCTTC.

The chain joins TRBV18 to TRBJ1-2, with 8 bases that match TRBD1. Per the germline V gene, CDR1 is KGHSH and CDR2 is LQKENI. The CDR3 sequence is 15 residues long. Trimming at V came to 3 bases and at J to 4 bases, leaving 7 bases not matched to a gene. In DNA form, the CDR3 reads TGTGCCAGCTCACCGAATCCGGACAGGGTCTATGGCTACACCTTC. It translates to CASSPNPDRVYGYTF.

The chain employs TRBV28 and TRBJ1-2; 10 bases match TRBD1. Germline values: CDR1 MDHEN, CDR2 SYDVKM. The CDR3 length is 15 residues. V lost 5 bases and J lost 4; bases outside the gene matches: 7. This CDR3 is CASSTGQGLVYGYTF. For the CDR3, the DNA is TGTGCCAGCAGTACGGGACAGGGGTTAGTCTATGGCTACACCTTC.

The chain has TRBV11-2 and TRBJ2-1; D is perhaps TRBD2 (6 bases). The CDR3 has 15 residues. Germline V gene sequence: CDR1 SGHAT, CDR2 FQNNGV. Trimming took off 5 bases at V and 4 bases at J, with 15 bases between the two ends. This CDR3 reads CASSPPLASYNEQFF. In DNA form, the CDR3 reads TGTGCCAGCAGCCCCCCGCTAGCGTCATACAATGAGCAGTTCTTC. The variable domain in full, completed from reference TRBV11-2 and TRBJ2-1, reads EAGVAQSPRYKIIEKRQSVAFWCNPISGHATLYWYQQILGQGPKLLIQFQNNGVVDDSQLPKDRFSAERLKGVDSTLKIQPAKLEDSAVYLCASSPPLASYNEQFFGPGTRLTVL.

The gene calls are TRBV7-9 and TRBJ2-3, with D perhaps TRBD2 (5 bases). Germline lookup yields CDR1 SEHNR and CDR2 FQNEAQ (reference sequence). Between the trimmed V and J ends, which lost 2 bases and 3 bases, there was a span of 6 bases. CDR3 length: 13 residues. The CDR3 spells CASSLWETDTQYF. The CDR3 nucleotides read TGTGCCAGCAGCTTATGGGAGACAGATACGCAGTATTTT.

The gene calls are TRBV5-6 and TRBJ1-4; TRBD1 might be the D (6 bases). Germline V gene data show CDR1 as SGHDT and CDR2 as YYEEEE. CDR3 length: 16 amino acids. V lost 0 bases and J 8 bases, leaving 17 bases between the germline ends. CDR3 sequence reads: CASSLGYRVEGEKLFF. The CDR3 DNA sequence: TGTGCCAGCAGCTTGGGCTACAGGGTTGAAGGAGAAAAACTGTTTTTT.

This chain joins TRBV5-6 and TRBJ1-5, with D perhaps matching TRBD1 (6 bases). Per the germline V gene, CDR1 is SGHDT and CDR2 is YYEEEE. There are 14 residues in the CDR3. The V and J ends lost 2 bases and 7 bases respectively, with 13 bases between them. CDR3 sequence: CASSLGGEGQPQHF. CDR3 in DNA: TGTGCCAGCAGCTTAGGGGGGGAAGGCCAGCCCCAGCATTTT.

The chain links TRBV5-1 to TRBJ1-2; tentatively, D is TRBD1 (6 bases). V shed 0 bases and J shed 4 bases, with 13 bases lying between them. CDR1 is SGHRS and CDR2 is YFSETQ in the germline V gene. The CDR3 runs 15 residues. CDR3 sequence reads: CASSLAAGVPYGYTF. CDR3 nucleotides: TGCGCCAGCAGCTTGGCGGCAGGGGTTCCCTATGGCTACACCTTC.

This chain connects TRBV10-3 to TRBJ2-2; D may be TRBD2 (6 bases). The CDR3 runs 14 residues. With 9 bases removed from V and 1 base from J, the gap between germline ends came to 12 bases. From germline, CDR1 is ENHRY and CDR2 SYGVKD. CDR3 amino acids: CAISGTENTGELFF. The CDR3 bases are TGTGCCATATCCGGGACTGAGAACACCGGGGAGCTGTTTTTT.

This chain joins TRBV5-5 and TRBJ2-2, with D possibly being TRBD1 (6 bases). The germline V and J ends were trimmed by 5 bases and 4 bases, with 12 bases remaining between them. The V gene's germline CDR1 is SGHKS and CDR2 YYEKEE (reference sequence). There are 14 residues in the CDR3. This chain's CDR3 is CASSAQTGTGELFF. For the CDR3, the DNA is TGTGCCAGCAGTGCCCAGACAGGCACCGGGGAGCTGTTTTTT.

This clone came up once. CDR3 DNA sequence: TGTGCCAGCAGCTTGGATGGGACAGCAGGAAACACCATATATTTT. Protein product: CASSLDGTAGNTIYF. The genes are TRBV5-8 and TRBJ1-3; 7 bases agree with TRBD1. This CDR3 spans 15 amino acids. The germline V gene encodes CDR1 SGHTS and CDR2 YDEGEE. Trimming at V came to 0 bases and at J to 4 bases, leaving 4 bases not matched to a gene. The complete variable domain, with remaining parts taken from reference TRBV5-8 and TRBJ1-3, reads EAGVTQSPTHLIKTRGQQATLRCSPISGHTSVYWYQQALGLGLQFLLWYDEGEERNRGNFPPRFSGRQFPNYSSELNVNALELEDSALYLCASSLDGTAGNTIYFGEGSWLTVV.

V is TRBV4-2 and J is TRBJ2-3; TRBD2 agrees at 9 bases. V shed 0 bases and J 0 bases; nucleotides not matched to a gene: 1. The germline CDR1 and CDR2 sequences are LGHNA and YNFKEQ. The CDR3 extends over 16 amino acids. The CDR3 bases are TGTGCCAGCAGCCAAGAGCTAGCGGGGAGCACAGATACGCAGTATTTT. Translating it yields CASSQELAGSTDTQYF.

This clone came up a few times. This rearrangement joins TRBV28 to TRBJ2-7, with D possibly TRBD1 on 6 matching bases. There are 15 residues in the CDR3. Trimming took 2 bases from V and 3 from J, leaving 14 bases between them. CDR1 is MDHEN, CDR2 SYDVKM, per germline. The CDR3 sequence is CASSLRTEPYYEQYF. DNA of the CDR3: TGTGCCAGCAGTTTAAGGACAGAACCCTACTACGAGCAGTACTTC. Drawing the rest from reference TRBV28 and TRBJ2-7, the complete variable domain is DVKVTQSSRYLVKRTGEKVFLECVQDMDHENMFWYRQDPGLGLRLIYFSYDVKMKEKGDIPEGYSVSREKKERFSLILESASTNQTSMYLCASSLRTEPYYEQYFGPGTRLTVT.

The chain links TRBV29-1 to TRBJ2-7, with 10 bases lining up with TRBD2. Germline V lookup: CDR1 SQVTM, CDR2 ANQGSEA. This CDR3 contains 14 residues. V lost 7 bases and J lost 3; bases outside the gene matches: 9. Written as DNA, the CDR3 is TGCAGCGCCGGGACTAGCGTGGGTCACTACGAGCAGTACTTC. This sequence encodes CSAGTSVGHYEQYF.

The DNA for the CDR3 is TGTGCCAGCTCACCACCCCTGGACGGGGACACCATATATTTT. Translation gives CASSPPLDGDTIYF. The genes are TRBV18 and TRBJ1-3, with unresolved D. This CDR3 is built from 14 residues. The V end lost 0 bases, the J end lost 8 bases, and 11 bases lay between the germline ends. Germline values: CDR1 KGHSH, CDR2 LQKENI.

CDR3: CASSSSGTGAGGYTF. The CDR3 DNA sequence: TGTGCCAGCAGCTCATCCGGGACAGGGGCTGGCGGCTACACCTTC. The rearrangement joins TRBV11-3 to TRBJ1-2, with 10 bases identical to TRBD1. Germline assignment: CDR1 SGHNT and CDR2 YENEEA. V lost 4 bases and J lost 8; bases outside the gene matches: 10. The CDR3 totals 15 residues.

This clone has only one observation. The junction differs from germline at one of its ends, possibly a read error. The CDR3 protein is CASSRQGSSEQYF. The CDR3 DNA reads TGCGCCAGCAGCCGACAGGGATCCTCCGAGCAGTACTTC. This chain links TRBV10-1 with TRBJ2-7; 7 bases match TRBD1. The CDR3 is 13 residues long. The germline gives CDR1 WNHNN, CDR2 SYGVQD (reference sequence).

The chain links TRBV7-9 to TRBJ1-1, with TRBD1 identical over 8 bases. The J segment lost 3 bases and the V segment lost 6 bases, leaving 6 bases of the junction unmatched. This CDR3 is 14 amino acids long. CDR1 is SEHNR, CDR2 FQNEAQ, per germline (reference sequence). CDR3 amino acids: CASSPTGGYTEAFF. The CDR3 region has the DNA TGTGCCAGCAGTCCCACAGGGGGATACACTGAAGCTTTCTTT.

The chain employs TRBV6-5 and TRBJ2-7, with 7 bases matching TRBD1. Germline trimming cut 0 bases from V and 5 bases from J; bases unmatched to any gene: 7. In germline, CDR1 is MNHEY, CDR2 SVGAGI. CDR3 size: 15 residues. The CDR3 nucleotides read TGTGCCAGCAGTTACTCGACAGGGAAGGGTCACGAGCAGTACTTC. Encoded protein: CASSYSTGKGHEQYF.

Turning to this clone: The sample contains more than one DNA sequence encoding this CDR3. The rearrangement links TRBV28 to TRBJ1-1; no definite D call. The CDR3 is 12 residues long. Germline CDR1 reads MDHEN; CDR2 reads SYDVKM. Between the trimmed V and J ends, which lost 6 bases and 6 bases, there was a span of 11 bases. CDR3 bases: TGTGCCAGCAGCCTAAGTTTGGCTGAAGCTTTCTTT. This gives the protein CASSLSLAEAFF. The whole variable domain, filled in from reference TRBV28 and TRBJ1-1, reads DVKVTQSSRYLVKRTGEKVFLECVQDMDHENMFWYRQDPGLGLRLIYFSYDVKMKEKGDIPEGYSVSREKKERFSLILESASTNQTSMYLCASSLSLAEAFFGQGTRLTVV.